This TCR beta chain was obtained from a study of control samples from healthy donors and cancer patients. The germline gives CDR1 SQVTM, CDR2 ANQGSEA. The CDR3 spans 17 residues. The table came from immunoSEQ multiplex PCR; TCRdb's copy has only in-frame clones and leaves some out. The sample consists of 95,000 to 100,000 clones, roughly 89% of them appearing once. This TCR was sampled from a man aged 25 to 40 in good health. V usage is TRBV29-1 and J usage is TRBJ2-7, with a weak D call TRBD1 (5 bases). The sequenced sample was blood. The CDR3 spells CRPAGSRGRWRFYEQYF. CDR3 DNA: TGCAGACCAGCAGGGTCCCGTGGCCGGTGGAGATTCTACGAGCAGTACTTC.